This entry lists 5 T cell receptor beta chains sequenced from one sample in a study of beta chain features in type 1 diabetes. Isolated RNA was reverse transcribed in full, so expressed TCRB transcripts were sequenced. Sequenced by immunoSEQ multiplex PCR; TCRdb stores in-frame clones only, minus some. This repertoire shows some 220,000 clones, 11% found once; its top ten account for 1% to 1.5%. The sample comprised central memory CD4+ T cells from blood. These receptor sequences come from a man between 18 and 29 years old in good health.

This clone was counted only a few times. The genes are TRBV28 and TRBJ2-2; TRBD2 matches 14 bases. Germline trimming cut 6 bases from V and 5 bases from J; bases unmatched to any gene: 5. The length of the CDR3 is 16 residues. Germline CDR1 reads MDHEN; CDR2 reads SYDVKM. DNA for the CDR3: TGTGCCAGCAGGACTAGCGGGAGGGCCGAAACCGGGGAGCTGTTTTTT. Translation: CASRTSGRAETGELFF.

J is TRBJ2-7 and V is TRBV7-9; D uncertain. From germline, CDR1 is SEHNR and CDR2 FQNEAQ (reference sequence). CDR3 length: 13 residues. V lost 2 bases and J 2 bases, leaving 7 bases between the germline ends. CDR3 nucleotides: TGTGCCAGCAGCTTACCAGGACCCTACGAGCAGTACTTC. It specifies CASSLPGPYEQYF.

This clone was counted between two and nine times. The chain employs TRBV29-1 and TRBJ2-2; the match to TRBD1 covers 9 bases. CDR3 length: 14 amino acids. The junction had 4 bases not matched to a gene; V was cut back by 4 bases and J by 4 bases. Per the germline V gene, CDR1 is SQVTM and CDR2 is ANQGSEA. CDR3 sequence: CSVGGTGTTGELFF. CDR3 nucleotide sequence: TGCAGCGTTGGCGGGACAGGGACCACCGGGGAGCTGTTTTTT.

This clone has at least ten counts. The rearrangement links TRBV4-3 to TRBJ2-5; D is undetermined. The CDR3 is made up of 16 amino acids. Trimming pared 0 bases from V and 3 bases from J, leaving 14 bases between. The V gene's germline CDR1 is LGHNA and CDR2 YSLEER. CDR3 loop: CASSQDVRVREETQYF. The CDR3 DNA sequence: TGCGCCAGCAGCCAAGACGTAAGGGTTAGAGAAGAGACCCAGTACTTC.

This clone was picked up many times. The V and J genes are TRBV7-2 and TRBJ2-3; 14 nucleotides align to TRBD2. This CDR3 is built from 16 residues. Germline CDR1 is SGHTA and CDR2 is FQGNSA. J lost 5 bases, V lost 6 bases, and 7 bases had no gene match. The CDR3 DNA reads as TGTGCCAGCAGACGACTAGCGGGAGGGCGGGGAGATACGCAGTATTTT. This encodes CASRRLAGGRGDTQYF.